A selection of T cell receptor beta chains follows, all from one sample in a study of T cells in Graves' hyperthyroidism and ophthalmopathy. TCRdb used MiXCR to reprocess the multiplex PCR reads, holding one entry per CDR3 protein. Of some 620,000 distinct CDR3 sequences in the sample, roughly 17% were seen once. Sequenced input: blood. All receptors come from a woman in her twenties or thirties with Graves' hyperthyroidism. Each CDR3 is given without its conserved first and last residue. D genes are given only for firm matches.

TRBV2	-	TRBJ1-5	ASSEYRTSNQPQH
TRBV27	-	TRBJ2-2	ASSLNLGGELF
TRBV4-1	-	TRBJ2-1	ASSQGSWTTLGDEQF
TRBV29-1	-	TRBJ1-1	SGGVEREAF
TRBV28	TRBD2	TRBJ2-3	ASSSGRSAGDTQY
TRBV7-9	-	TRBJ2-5	ASSLGGGVKETQY
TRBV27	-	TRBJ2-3	ASSLSGDSYTQY
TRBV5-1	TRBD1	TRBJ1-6	ASSLGTGDNLNSPLH
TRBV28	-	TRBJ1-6	ASSFLSEVGSPLH
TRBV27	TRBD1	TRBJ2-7	ASSHRGSAYEQY
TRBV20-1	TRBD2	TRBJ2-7	SAGGVVYEQY
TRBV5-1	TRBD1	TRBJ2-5	ASSLQGQLQETQY
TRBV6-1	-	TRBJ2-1	ASSEWWGYNERF
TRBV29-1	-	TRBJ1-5	SVEDPGVGQPQH
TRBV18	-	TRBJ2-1	ASSPVGTRAYNEQF
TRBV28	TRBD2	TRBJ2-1	ASSPPGFLAGGEQF
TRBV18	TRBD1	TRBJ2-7	ASSRYRDRAYEQY
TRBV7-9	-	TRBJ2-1	ASSRTPDHYNEQF
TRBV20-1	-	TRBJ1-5	SARPIRDSNQPQH
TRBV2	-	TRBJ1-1	ASSESTQNTEAF
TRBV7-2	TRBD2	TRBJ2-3	ASSRQAGVGTDTQY
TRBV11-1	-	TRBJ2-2	AGGGVYTGELF
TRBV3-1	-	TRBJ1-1	ASSQELVNTEAF
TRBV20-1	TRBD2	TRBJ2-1	SARPLTSGKDNEQF
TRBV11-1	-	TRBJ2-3	ASSLGGPHRGLPTDTQY
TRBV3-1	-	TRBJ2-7	ASRSSGEQY
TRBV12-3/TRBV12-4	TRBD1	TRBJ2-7	ASRPPGQGCYEQY
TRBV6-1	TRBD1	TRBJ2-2	ASSGQGWANTGELF
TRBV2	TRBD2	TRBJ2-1	ASSGLAGGLNGQF
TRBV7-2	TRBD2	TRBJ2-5	ASKAGGFKETQY
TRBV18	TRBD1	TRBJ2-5	ASSPGQQETQY
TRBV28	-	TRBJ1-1	ASKKGPGTEAF